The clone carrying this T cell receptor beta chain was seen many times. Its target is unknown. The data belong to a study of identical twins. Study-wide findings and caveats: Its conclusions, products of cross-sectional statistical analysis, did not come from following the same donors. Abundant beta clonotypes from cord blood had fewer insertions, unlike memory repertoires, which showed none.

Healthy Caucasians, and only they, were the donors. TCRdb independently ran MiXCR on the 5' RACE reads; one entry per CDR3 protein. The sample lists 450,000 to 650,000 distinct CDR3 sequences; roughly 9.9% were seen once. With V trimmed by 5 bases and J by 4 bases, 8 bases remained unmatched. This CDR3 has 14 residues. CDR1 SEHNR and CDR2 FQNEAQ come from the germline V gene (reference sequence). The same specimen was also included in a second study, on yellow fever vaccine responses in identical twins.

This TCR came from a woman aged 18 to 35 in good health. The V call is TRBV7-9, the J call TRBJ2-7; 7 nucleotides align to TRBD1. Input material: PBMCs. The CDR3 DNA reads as TGTGCCAGCAGCCCACGGGACAGACTTTACGAGCAGTACTTC. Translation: CASSPRDRLYEQYF.